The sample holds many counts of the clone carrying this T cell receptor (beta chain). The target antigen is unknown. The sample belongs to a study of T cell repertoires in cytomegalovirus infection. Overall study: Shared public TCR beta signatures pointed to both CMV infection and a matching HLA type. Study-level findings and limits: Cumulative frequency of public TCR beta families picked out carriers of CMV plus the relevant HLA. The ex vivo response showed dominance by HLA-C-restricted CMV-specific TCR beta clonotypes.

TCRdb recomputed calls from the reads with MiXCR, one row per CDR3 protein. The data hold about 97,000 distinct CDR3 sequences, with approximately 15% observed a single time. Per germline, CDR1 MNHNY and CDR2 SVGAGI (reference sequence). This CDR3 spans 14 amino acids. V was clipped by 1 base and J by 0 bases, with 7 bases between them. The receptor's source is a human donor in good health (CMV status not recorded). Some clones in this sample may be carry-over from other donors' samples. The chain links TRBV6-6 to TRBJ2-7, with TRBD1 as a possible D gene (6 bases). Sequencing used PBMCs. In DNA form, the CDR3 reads TGTGCCAGCAGTTACTGGGACAACTCCTACGAGCAGTACTTC. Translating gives CASSYWDNSYEQYF.